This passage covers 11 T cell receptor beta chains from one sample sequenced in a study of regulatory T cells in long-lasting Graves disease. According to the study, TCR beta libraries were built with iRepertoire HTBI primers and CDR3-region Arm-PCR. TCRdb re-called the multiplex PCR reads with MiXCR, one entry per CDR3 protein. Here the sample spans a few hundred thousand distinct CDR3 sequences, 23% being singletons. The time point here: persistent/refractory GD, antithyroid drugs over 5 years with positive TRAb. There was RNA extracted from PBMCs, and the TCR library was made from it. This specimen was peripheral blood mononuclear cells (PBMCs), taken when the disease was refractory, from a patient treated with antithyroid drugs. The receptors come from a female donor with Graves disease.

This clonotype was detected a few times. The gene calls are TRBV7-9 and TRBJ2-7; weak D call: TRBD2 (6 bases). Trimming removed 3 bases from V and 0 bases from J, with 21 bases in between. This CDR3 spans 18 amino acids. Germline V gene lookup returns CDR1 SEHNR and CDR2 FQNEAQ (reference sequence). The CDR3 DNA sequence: TGTGCCAGCAGCTTGGGACTGAACGTGGGGCTCAGCTCCTACGAGCAGTACTTC. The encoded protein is CASSLGLNVGLSSYEQYF. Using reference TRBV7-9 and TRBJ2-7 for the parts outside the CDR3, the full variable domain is DTGVSQNPRHKITKRGQNVTFRCDPISEHNRLYWYRQTLGQGPEFLTYFQNEAQLEKSRLLSDRFSAERPKGSFSTLEIQRTEQGDSAMYLCASSLGLNVGLSSYEQYFGPGTRLTVT.

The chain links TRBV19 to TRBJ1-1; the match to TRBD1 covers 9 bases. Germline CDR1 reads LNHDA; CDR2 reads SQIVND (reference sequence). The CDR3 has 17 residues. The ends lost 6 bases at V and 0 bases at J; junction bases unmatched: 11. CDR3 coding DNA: TGTGCCAGTAGGACCGGGACAGGGATGTTGGTGAACACTGAAGCTTTCTTT. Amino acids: CASRTGTGMLVNTEAFF.

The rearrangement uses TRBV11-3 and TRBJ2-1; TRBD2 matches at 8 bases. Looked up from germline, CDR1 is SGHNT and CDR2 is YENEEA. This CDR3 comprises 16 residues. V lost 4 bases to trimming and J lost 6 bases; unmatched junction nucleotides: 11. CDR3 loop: CASSSGGATYGNEQFF. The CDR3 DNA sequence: TGTGCCAGCAGCTCGGGAGGGGCCACCTACGGCAATGAGCAGTTCTTC.

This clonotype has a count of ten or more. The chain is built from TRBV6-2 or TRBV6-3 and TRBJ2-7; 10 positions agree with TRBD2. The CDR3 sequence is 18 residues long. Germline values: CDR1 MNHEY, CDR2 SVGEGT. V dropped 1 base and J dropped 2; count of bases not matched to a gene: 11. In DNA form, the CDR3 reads TGTGCCAGCAGTTACTTGGCTAGCGGGAGCGCCGGTACCTACGAGCAGTACTTC. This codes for CASSYLASGSAGTYEQYF.

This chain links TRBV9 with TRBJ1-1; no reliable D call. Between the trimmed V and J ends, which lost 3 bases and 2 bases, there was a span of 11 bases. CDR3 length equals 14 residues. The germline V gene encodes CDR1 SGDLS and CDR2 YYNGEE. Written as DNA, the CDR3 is TGTGCCAGCAGCGCAAAGTGGAGTAACACTGAAGCTTTCTTT. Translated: CASSAKWSNTEAFF.

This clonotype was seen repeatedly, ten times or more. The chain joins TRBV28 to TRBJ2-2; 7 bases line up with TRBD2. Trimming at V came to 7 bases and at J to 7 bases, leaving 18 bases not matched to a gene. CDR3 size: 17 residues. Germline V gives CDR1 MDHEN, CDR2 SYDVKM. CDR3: CASTPRAAGVKDGELFF. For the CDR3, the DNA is TGTGCCAGCACTCCCCGGGCGGCGGGAGTAAAGGACGGGGAGCTGTTTTTT.

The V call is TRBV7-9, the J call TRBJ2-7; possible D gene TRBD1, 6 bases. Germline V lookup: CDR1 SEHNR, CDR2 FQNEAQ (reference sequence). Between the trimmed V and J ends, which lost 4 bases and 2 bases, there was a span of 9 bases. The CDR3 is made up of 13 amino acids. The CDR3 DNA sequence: TGTGCCAGCAGCTGGGACAATACCTACGAGCAGTACTTC. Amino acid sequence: CASSWDNTYEQYF.

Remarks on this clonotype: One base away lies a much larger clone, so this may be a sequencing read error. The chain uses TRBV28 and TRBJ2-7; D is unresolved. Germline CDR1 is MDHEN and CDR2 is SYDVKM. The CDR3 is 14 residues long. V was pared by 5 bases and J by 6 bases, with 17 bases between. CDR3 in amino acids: CASSATHTAVEQYF. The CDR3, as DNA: TGTGCCAGCAGTGCTACGCATACGGCTGTCGAGCAGTACTTC.

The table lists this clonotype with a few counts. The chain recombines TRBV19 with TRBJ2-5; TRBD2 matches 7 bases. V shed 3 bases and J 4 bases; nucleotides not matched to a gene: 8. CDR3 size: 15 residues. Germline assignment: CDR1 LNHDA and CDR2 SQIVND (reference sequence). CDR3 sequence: CASSMGRAPRETQYF. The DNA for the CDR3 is TGTGCCAGTAGTATGGGGAGGGCCCCGAGAGAGACCCAGTACTTC.

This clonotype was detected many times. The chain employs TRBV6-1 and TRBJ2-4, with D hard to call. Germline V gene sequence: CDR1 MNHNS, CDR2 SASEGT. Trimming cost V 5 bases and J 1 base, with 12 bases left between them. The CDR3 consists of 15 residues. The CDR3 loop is CASSIGGVAKNIQYF. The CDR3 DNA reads TGTGCCAGCAGTATAGGTGGGGTCGCCAAAAACATTCAGTACTTC.

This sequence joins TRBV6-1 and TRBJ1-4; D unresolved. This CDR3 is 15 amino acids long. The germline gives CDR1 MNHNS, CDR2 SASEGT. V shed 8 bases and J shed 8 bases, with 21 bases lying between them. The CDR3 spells CASQPNGIGEEKLFF. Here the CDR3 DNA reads TGTGCCAGCCAACCCAACGGGATCGGAGAGGAAAAACTGTTTTTT.